This is a list of T cell receptor beta chains from one sample in a study of cytomegalovirus exposure and HLA in healthy donors. Data came from immunoSEQ multiplex PCR; TCRdb stores just in-frame clones and leaves some out. The data hold about 150,000 clones, with about 84% observed a single time. Input material: PBMCs. Source of these receptors: a male donor in good health and CMV-seronegative. CDR3s include the opening cysteine and the closing phenylalanine or tryptophan. The D gene is left open where the match is weak. Not every row has a clone size; where given, it reads once, few, many or a size class.

clone size: .; J gene: TRBJ1-1; D gene: TRBD1; V gene: TRBV19; CDR3 DNA: TGTGCCAGTAGGGAACAGGGGGCGACGAACACTGAAGCTTTCTTT; CDR3 protein: CASREQGATNTEAFF
clone size: few; J gene: TRBJ1-3; D gene: .; V gene: TRBV25-1; CDR3 DNA: TGTGCCAGCAGTGAATTACAGGGACCGAACACCATATATTTT; CDR3 protein: CASSELQGPNTIYF
clone size: .; J gene: TRBJ2-7; D gene: TRBD1; V gene: TRBV5-8; CDR3 DNA: TGTGCCAGCAGCTCGGGAATCCCCGACAGGGCCTACGAGCAGTACTTC; CDR3 protein: CASSSGIPDRAYEQYF
clone size: .; J gene: TRBJ1-5; D gene: .; V gene: TRBV28; CDR3 DNA: TGTGCCAGCAGTTTATCAATGGGTTCCGGGTACAATCAGCCCCAGCATTTT; CDR3 protein: CASSLSMGSGYNQPQHF
clone size: .; J gene: TRBJ1-5; D gene: .; V gene: TRBV7-9; CDR3 DNA: TGTGCCAGCAGCTTAGCGGGGGGGCAGCCCCAGCATTTT; CDR3 protein: CASSLAGGQPQHF
clone size: .; J gene: TRBJ2-1; D gene: TRBD2; V gene: TRBV28; CDR3 DNA: TGTGCCACCGGGGCTAGCGGGAGTAATGAGCAGTTCTTC; CDR3 protein: CATGASGSNEQFF
clone size: .; J gene: TRBJ1-1; D gene: .; V gene: TRBV5-6; CDR3 DNA: TGTGCCAGCAGCCTCAGAGGAGGAACTGAAGCTTTCTTT; CDR3 protein: CASSLRGGTEAFF
clone size: .; J gene: TRBJ1-2; D gene: .; V gene: TRBV7-9; CDR3 DNA: TGTGCCAGCAGCCGGGGGGGCAGCAACTATGGCTACACCTTC; CDR3 protein: CASSRGGSNYGYTF
clone size: .; J gene: TRBJ2-3; D gene: TRBD1; V gene: TRBV27; CDR3 DNA: TGTGCCAGCAGTCTTCGACAGGGGTGGGCAGATACGCAGTATTTT; CDR3 protein: CASSLRQGWADTQYF
clone size: .; J gene: TRBJ2-5; D gene: TRBD2; V gene: TRBV5-1; CDR3 DNA: TGCGCCAGCAGCTTTGAGCGGGGGGGCCGGGTTGGAGAGACCCAGTACTTC; CDR3 protein: CASSFERGGRVGETQYF
clone size: .; J gene: TRBJ1-3; D gene: .; V gene: TRBV2; CDR3 DNA: TGTGCCAGCCGCCGGGACAACTCTGGAAACACCATATATTTT; CDR3 protein: CASRRDNSGNTIYF
clone size: once; J gene: TRBJ1-1; D gene: TRBD1; V gene: TRBV18; CDR3 DNA: TGTGCCAGCTCACCGACAGGGGGCGCGAACACTGAAGCTTTCTTT; CDR3 protein: CASSPTGGANTEAFF
clone size: .; J gene: TRBJ1-1; D gene: .; V gene: TRBV9; CDR3 DNA: TGTGCCAGCAGCGTAGTAGAGGGAGGGTGGACTGAAGCTTTCTTT; CDR3 protein: CASSVVEGGWTEAFF
clone size: .; J gene: TRBJ1-1; D gene: .; V gene: TRBV7-9; CDR3 DNA: TGTTCCAGCAGCTTAGAGAGGACTGAAGCTTTCTTT; CDR3 protein: CSSSLERTEAFF
clone size: .; J gene: TRBJ2-1; D gene: .; V gene: TRBV27; CDR3 DNA: TGTGCCAGCAGTCGGCAGGGGCCCAACAATGAGCAGTTCTTC; CDR3 protein: CASSRQGPNNEQFF
clone size: .; J gene: TRBJ1-2; D gene: .; V gene: TRBV5-4; CDR3 DNA: TGTGCCAGCAGCTCGACAGATAACTATGGCTACACCTTC; CDR3 protein: CASSSTDNYGYTF
clone size: .; J gene: TRBJ2-7; D gene: .; V gene: TRBV5-1; CDR3 DNA: TGCGCCAGCAGCTCCGACCCCAAGGGGCTATACGAGCAGTACTTC; CDR3 protein: CASSSDPKGLYEQYF
clone size: .; J gene: TRBJ1-2; D gene: .; V gene: TRBV2; CDR3 DNA: TGTGCCAGCAGTGCCTCGCTCGGCTATGGCTACACCTTC; CDR3 protein: CASSASLGYGYTF
clone size: .; J gene: TRBJ1-1; D gene: .; V gene: TRBV19; CDR3 DNA: TGTGCCAGTAGCAAGGGGTGGACTGAAGCTTTCTTT; CDR3 protein: CASSKGWTEAFF
clone size: .; J gene: TRBJ2-5; D gene: .; V gene: TRBV7-3; CDR3 DNA: TGTGCCAGCAGCTTAACGGGCCAAGAAGAGACCCAGTACTTC; CDR3 protein: CASSLTGQEETQYF
clone size: .; J gene: TRBJ1-5; D gene: TRBD1; V gene: TRBV6-1; CDR3 DNA: TGTGCCAGCAGTGATGGACAGGAGTCTCAGCCCCAGCATTTT; CDR3 protein: CASSDGQESQPQHF
clone size: .; J gene: TRBJ2-1; D gene: TRBD2; V gene: TRBV19; CDR3 DNA: TGTGCCAGTAGTATATCCGCGGGAGTTGGCAATGAGCAGTTCTTC; CDR3 protein: CASSISAGVGNEQFF
clone size: .; J gene: TRBJ2-5; D gene: .; V gene: TRBV27; CDR3 DNA: TGTGCCAGCAGTTTAATGGTGGGGGCCCAAGAGACCCAGTACTTC; CDR3 protein: CASSLMVGAQETQYF
clone size: .; J gene: TRBJ1-2; D gene: .; V gene: TRBV19; CDR3 DNA: TGTGCCAGTAGTAAACACGGACGGGGGTATGGCTACACCTTC; CDR3 protein: CASSKHGRGYGYTF
clone size: once; J gene: TRBJ2-7; D gene: .; V gene: TRBV6-1; CDR3 DNA: TGTGCCAGCGAGGAAGGTAGATACGAGCAGTACTTC; CDR3 protein: CASEEGRYEQYF
clone size: .; J gene: TRBJ2-6; D gene: TRBD2; V gene: TRBV11-3; CDR3 DNA: TGTGCCAGCAGCCCCGAGGGAGGGATAACTGGGGCCAACGTCCTGACTTTC; CDR3 protein: CASSPEGGITGANVLTF
clone size: .; J gene: TRBJ2-7; D gene: TRBD1; V gene: TRBV5-8; CDR3 DNA: TGTGCCACCAACGCCGGGACAGGTGACGAGCAGTACTTC; CDR3 protein: CATNAGTGDEQYF
clone size: .; J gene: TRBJ2-7; D gene: TRBD1; V gene: TRBV7-8; CDR3 DNA: TGTGCCAGCAGCTTAGTCGGTTTGTCACTGGACAGGGGATACTTC; CDR3 protein: CASSLVGLSLDRGYF
clone size: .; J gene: TRBJ1-5; D gene: TRBD1; V gene: TRBV10-2; CDR3 DNA: TGCGCCAGCAGTTACCTCGGTCGAGGGGGCGTAAATCAGCCCCAGCATTTT; CDR3 protein: CASSYLGRGGVNQPQHF
clone size: .; J gene: TRBJ2-4; D gene: .; V gene: TRBV7-3; CDR3 DNA: TGTGCCAGCAGCTTACAGGGGTCGGACAAAAACATTCAGTACTTC; CDR3 protein: CASSLQGSDKNIQYF
clone size: .; J gene: TRBJ2-5; D gene: .; V gene: TRBV9; CDR3 DNA: TGTGCCAGCAGCGACCAGGCCCAAGAGACCCAGTACTTC; CDR3 protein: CASSDQAQETQYF
clone size: .; J gene: TRBJ1-1; D gene: .; V gene: TRBV19; CDR3 DNA: TGTGCCACCGGACGGGGAATGAACACTGAAGCTTTCTTT; CDR3 protein: CATGRGMNTEAFF
clone size: .; J gene: TRBJ2-7; D gene: TRBD2; V gene: TRBV19; CDR3 DNA: TGTGCCAGTAGTACAGCGGGAGGCTCCTACGAGCAGTACTTC; CDR3 protein: CASSTAGGSYEQYF
clone size: few; J gene: TRBJ1-4; D gene: .; V gene: TRBV18; CDR3 DNA: TGTGCCAGCTCACCAGAGGGTGGAGAAAAACTGTTTTTT; CDR3 protein: CASSPEGGEKLFF
clone size: .; J gene: TRBJ2-7; D gene: TRBD2; V gene: TRBV9; CDR3 DNA: TGTACCAGCTCGGGGGGGACGTCCACCTACGAGCAGTACTTC; CDR3 protein: CTSSGGTSTYEQYF
clone size: .; J gene: TRBJ2-3; D gene: TRBD2; V gene: TRBV19; CDR3 DNA: TGTGCCAGTAGGGCGAGAACGGGGGGGTTAACAGATACGCAGTATTTT; CDR3 protein: CASRARTGGLTDTQYF
clone size: .; J gene: TRBJ1-5; D gene: .; V gene: TRBV2; CDR3 DNA: TGTGCCAGCACCGACCTATCGGCGGGTCAGCCCCAGCATTTT; CDR3 protein: CASTDLSAGQPQHF
clone size: .; J gene: TRBJ2-3; D gene: .; V gene: TRBV5-4; CDR3 DNA: TGTGCCAGCAGCTTGGAGCGCACAGATACGCAGTATTTT; CDR3 protein: CASSLERTDTQYF
clone size: once; J gene: TRBJ2-7; D gene: .; V gene: TRBV6-5; CDR3 DNA: TGTGCCAGCGGGCGAAAAAGCGGAGGAGCCTACGAGCAGTACTTC; CDR3 protein: CASGRKSGGAYEQYF
clone size: .; J gene: TRBJ2-7; D gene: .; V gene: TRBV27; CDR3 DNA: TGTGCCAGCAGTCCCCGGACTGAATACGAGCAGTACTTC; CDR3 protein: CASSPRTEYEQYF
clone size: .; J gene: TRBJ1-1; D gene: TRBD1; V gene: TRBV6-6; CDR3 DNA: TGTGCCAGCAGTGCCGCAGGGGGTGACACTGAAGCTTTCTTT; CDR3 protein: CASSAAGGDTEAFF
clone size: few; J gene: TRBJ1-1; D gene: .; V gene: TRBV7-8; CDR3 DNA: TGTGCCAGCAGCGGGGGTGGGGGGACCTACACTGAAGCTTTCTTT; CDR3 protein: CASSGGGGTYTEAFF